This passage covers 2 T cell receptor beta chains from one sample sequenced in a study of cytomegalovirus exposure and HLA in healthy donors. With 60 Vbeta and 13 Jbeta primers, the PCR was carried out. The protocol was immunoSEQ multiplex PCR, while the TCRdb copy is restricted to in-frame clones and leaves out a portion. The table shows around 150,000 clones, with 80% to 85% occurring only once. Material: PBMCs. Every receptor here comes from a male donor in good health and CMV-seronegative.

J is TRBJ1-2 and V is TRBV9; TRBD1 is a possible D gene (6 bases). Trimming removed 7 bases from V and 6 bases from J, with 22 bases in between. The CDR3 length is 15 residues. Germline V lookup: CDR1 SGDLS, CDR2 YYNGEE. The CDR3 DNA is TGTGCCAGCTCGCGGGGGCTGTTTAGCGCCGATGGCTACACCTTC. Translating gives CASSRGLFSADGYTF. The complete variable domain, with remaining parts taken from reference TRBV9 and TRBJ1-2, reads DSGVTQTPKHLITATGQRVTLRCSPRSGDLSVYWYQQSLDQGLQFLIQYYNGEERAKGNILERFSAQQFPDLHSELNLSSLELGDSALYFCASSRGLFSADGYTFGSGTRLTVV.

V and J are TRBV2 and TRBJ2-3; no firm D call. V shed 8 bases and J shed 0 bases, with 6 bases lying between them. Germline CDR1 SNHLY, CDR2 FYNNEI. CDR3 length: 12 residues. CDR3 in amino acids: CASEVSTDTQYF. CDR3 in DNA: TGTGCCAGCGAGGTCAGCACAGATACGCAGTATTTT.